Below, one T cell receptor beta chain is given with its context. The data are from a study of blood T cell repertoires in COVID-19. On the study more broadly: Acute and convalescent COVID-19 samples came from the United States, Italy and Spain. T cells, B-cell-depleted T cells, or PBMCs provided the cDNA or gDNA that served as material.

In the original processing: Estimated nucleated cell counts came from reference gene primer amplification. Repertoires were generated with immunoSEQ multiplex PCR, while TCRdb's copy carries only in-frame clones and drops some. V, J and clone size are taken as reported in that table, and D and trimming were inferred from the DNA itself. The table has about 81,000 clones, about nine tenths seen once. The length of the CDR3 is 13 residues. With 5 bases removed from V and 5 bases from J, the gap between germline ends came to 12 bases. Germline V lookup: CDR1 LNHDA, CDR2 SQIVND (reference sequence). V is TRBV19 and J is TRBJ2-5; D call uncertain. Sequenced material: peripheral blood. This clonotype was sampled from a woman in her forties or fifties in a cohort sampled during active COVID-19. CDR3 sequence: CASSEREWETQYF. CDR3 coding DNA: TGTGCCAGTAGTGAGCGAGAGTGGGAGACCCAGTACTTC.